Detailed here is one TCR beta chain. Its matching antigen is unknown. A clone one base away is much larger, so this may be a read error. The record originates from a study of identical twins. This CDR3 is 14 amino acids long. The V gene's germline CDR1 is LGHNA and CDR2 YNFKEQ. Trimming took off 1 base at V and 1 base at J, with 7 bases between the two ends. MiXCR, run by TCRdb on the 5' RACE reads, gives a single entry per CDR3 protein. Of 1.5 million or so distinct CDR3 sequences listed, 32% are singletons. Findings and limits, study-wide: These conclusions were based on statistical analysis (cross-sectional, not following the same donors).

V is TRBV4-2 and J is TRBJ2-5; D is undetermined. The TCR comes from a newborn girl in good health. Sequenced material: cord blood. The DNA for the CDR3 is TGTGCCAGCAGCCAAGCTGGGTGCCAAGAGACCCAGTACTTC. Translation gives CASSQAGCQETQYF.